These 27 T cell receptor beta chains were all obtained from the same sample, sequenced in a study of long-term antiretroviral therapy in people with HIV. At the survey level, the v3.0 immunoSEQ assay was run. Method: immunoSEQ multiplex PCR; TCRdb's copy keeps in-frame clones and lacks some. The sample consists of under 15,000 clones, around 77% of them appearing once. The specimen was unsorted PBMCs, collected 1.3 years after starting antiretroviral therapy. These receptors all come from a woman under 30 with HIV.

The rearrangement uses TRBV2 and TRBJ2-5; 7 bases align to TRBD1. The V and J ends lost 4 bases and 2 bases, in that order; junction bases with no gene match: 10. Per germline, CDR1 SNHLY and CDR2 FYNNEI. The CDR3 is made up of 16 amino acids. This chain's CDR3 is CASSGAYRGDQETQYF. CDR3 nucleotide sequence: TGTGCCAGCAGTGGAGCCTACAGGGGCGATCAAGAGACCCAGTACTTC.

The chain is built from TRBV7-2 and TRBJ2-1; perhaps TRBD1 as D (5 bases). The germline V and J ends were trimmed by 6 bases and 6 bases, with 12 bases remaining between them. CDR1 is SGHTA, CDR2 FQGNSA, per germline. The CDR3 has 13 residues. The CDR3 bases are TGTGCCAGCAGACCTCAGGGTTCCAATGAGCAGTTCTTC. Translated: CASRPQGSNEQFF.

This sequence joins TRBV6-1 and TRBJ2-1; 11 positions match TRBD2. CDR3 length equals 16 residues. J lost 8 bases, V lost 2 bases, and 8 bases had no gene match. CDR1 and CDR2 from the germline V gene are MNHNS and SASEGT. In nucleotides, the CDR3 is TGTGCCAGCAGTGAAATAGAGACTAGCGGGAACCATGAGCAGTTCTTC. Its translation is CASSEIETSGNHEQFF.

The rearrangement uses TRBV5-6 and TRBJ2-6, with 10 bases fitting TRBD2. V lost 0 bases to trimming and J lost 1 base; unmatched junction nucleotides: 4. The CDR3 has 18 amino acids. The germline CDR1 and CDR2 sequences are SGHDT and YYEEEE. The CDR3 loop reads CASSLGSGRWSGANVLTF. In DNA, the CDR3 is TGTGCCAGCAGCTTGGGTAGCGGGAGGTGGTCTGGGGCCAACGTCCTGACTTTC. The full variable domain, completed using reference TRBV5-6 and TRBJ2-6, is DAGVTQSPTHLIKTRGQQVTLRCSPKSGHDTVSWYQQALGQGPQFIFQYYEEEERQRGNFPDRFSGHQFPNYSSELNVNALLLGDSALYLCASSLGSGRWSGANVLTFGAGSRLTVL.

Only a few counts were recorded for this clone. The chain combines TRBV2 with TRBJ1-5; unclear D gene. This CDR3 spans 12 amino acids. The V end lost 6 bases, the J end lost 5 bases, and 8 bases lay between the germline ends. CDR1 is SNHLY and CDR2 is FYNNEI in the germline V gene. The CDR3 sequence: CASRADDQPQHF. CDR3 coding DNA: TGTGCCAGCAGGGCGGATGATCAGCCCCAGCATTTT.

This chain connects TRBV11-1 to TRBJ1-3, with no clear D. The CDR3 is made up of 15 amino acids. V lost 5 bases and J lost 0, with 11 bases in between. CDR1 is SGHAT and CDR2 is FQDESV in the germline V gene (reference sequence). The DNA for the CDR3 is TGTGCCAGCAGCCCCCCCGGGGACTCTGGAAACACCATATATTTT. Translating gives CASSPPGDSGNTIYF.

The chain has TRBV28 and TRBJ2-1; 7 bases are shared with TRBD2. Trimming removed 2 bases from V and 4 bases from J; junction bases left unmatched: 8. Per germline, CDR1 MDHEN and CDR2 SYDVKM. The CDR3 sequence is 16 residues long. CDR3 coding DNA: TGTGCCAGCAGTTTAGCGTCTAGCGGCCAATACAATGAGCAGTTCTTC. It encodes CASSLASSGQYNEQFF.

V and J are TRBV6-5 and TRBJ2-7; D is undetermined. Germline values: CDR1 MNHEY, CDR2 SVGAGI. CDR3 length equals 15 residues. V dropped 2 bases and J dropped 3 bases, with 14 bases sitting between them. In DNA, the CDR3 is TGTGCCAGCAGTTACGGCGAACCTGATATCTACGAGCAGTACTTC. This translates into CASSYGEPDIYEQYF.

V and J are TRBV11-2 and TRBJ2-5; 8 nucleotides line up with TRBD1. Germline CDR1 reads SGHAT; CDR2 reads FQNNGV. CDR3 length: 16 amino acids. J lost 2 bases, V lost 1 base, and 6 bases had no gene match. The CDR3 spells CASSLGTGMGQETQYF. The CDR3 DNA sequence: TGTGCCAGCAGCTTAGGGACAGGGATGGGTCAAGAGACCCAGTACTTC.

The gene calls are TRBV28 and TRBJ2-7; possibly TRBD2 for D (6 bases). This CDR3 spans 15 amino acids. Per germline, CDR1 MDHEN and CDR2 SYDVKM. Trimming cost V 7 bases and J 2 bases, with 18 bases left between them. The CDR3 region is CASTPFGSGPYEQYF. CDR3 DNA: TGTGCCAGCACCCCCTTCGGGAGTGGCCCCTACGAGCAGTACTTC.

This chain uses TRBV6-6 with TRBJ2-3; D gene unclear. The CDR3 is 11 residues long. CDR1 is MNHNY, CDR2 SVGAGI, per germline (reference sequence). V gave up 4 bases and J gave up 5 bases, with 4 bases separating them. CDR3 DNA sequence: TGTGCCAGCAGTTCGGTAGATACGCAGTATTTT. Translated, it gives CASSSVDTQYF.

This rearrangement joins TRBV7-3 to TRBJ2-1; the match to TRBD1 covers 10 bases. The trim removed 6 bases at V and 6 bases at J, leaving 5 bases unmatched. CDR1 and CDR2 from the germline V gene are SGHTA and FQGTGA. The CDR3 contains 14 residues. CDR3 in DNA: TGTGCCAGCAGTACCGGGACAGGGGTCAATGAGCAGTTCTTC. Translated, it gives CASSTGTGVNEQFF.

The CDR3 bases are TGCGCCAGCAGCTTGGCACTGGCCACAACTAATGAAAAACTGTTTTTT. Translation: CASSLALATTNEKLFF. The rearrangement joins TRBV5-1 to TRBJ1-4; D remains unclear. V was cut by 0 bases and J by 0 bases, with 9 bases left in between. The V gene's germline CDR1 is SGHRS and CDR2 YFSETQ. The CDR3 covers 16 residues.

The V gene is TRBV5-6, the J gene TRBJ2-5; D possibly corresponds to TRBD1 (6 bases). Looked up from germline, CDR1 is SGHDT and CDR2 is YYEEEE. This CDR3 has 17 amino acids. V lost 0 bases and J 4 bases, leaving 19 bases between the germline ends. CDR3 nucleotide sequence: TGTGCCAGCAGCTTGGCTGGGGGCAAATTGTCGCGAGAGACCCAGTACTTC. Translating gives CASSLAGGKLSRETQYF.

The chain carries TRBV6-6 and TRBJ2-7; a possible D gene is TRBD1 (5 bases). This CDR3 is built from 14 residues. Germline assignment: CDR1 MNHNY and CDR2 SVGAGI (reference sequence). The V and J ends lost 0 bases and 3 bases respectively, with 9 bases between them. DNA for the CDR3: TGTGCCAGCAGTTACTCGTCAGGGCTCTACGAGCAGTACTTC. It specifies CASSYSSGLYEQYF.

CDR3 in DNA: TGTGCCAGCACCCTCGGACAGGGATGGACCGGGGAGCTGTTTTTT. Translated, it gives CASTLGQGWTGELFF. This chain uses TRBV11-2 with TRBJ2-2; 8 nucleotides align to TRBD1. The CDR3 covers 15 residues. Trimming removed 7 bases from V and 5 bases from J; junction bases left unmatched: 9. The germline V gene has CDR1 SGHAT and CDR2 FQNNGV.

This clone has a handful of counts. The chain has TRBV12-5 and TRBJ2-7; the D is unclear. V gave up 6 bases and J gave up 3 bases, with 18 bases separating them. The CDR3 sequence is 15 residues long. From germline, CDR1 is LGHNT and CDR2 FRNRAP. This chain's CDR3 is CASGSHRGLIYEQYF. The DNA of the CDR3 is TGTGCTAGTGGCTCCCATCGCGGTCTTATCTACGAGCAGTACTTC.

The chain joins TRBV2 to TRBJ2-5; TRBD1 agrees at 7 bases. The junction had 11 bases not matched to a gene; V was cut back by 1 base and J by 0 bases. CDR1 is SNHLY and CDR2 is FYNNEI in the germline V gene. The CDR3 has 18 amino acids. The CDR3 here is CASSEEDPWQGDQETQYF. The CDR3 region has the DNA TGTGCCAGCAGTGAAGAGGATCCTTGGCAGGGGGACCAAGAGACCCAGTACTTC. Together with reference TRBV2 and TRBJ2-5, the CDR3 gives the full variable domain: EPEVTQTPSHQVTQMGQEVILRCVPISNHLYFYWYRQILGQKVEFLVSFYNNEISEKSEIFDDQFSVERPDGSNFTLKIRSTKLEDSAMYFCASSEEDPWQGDQETQYFGPGTRLLVL.

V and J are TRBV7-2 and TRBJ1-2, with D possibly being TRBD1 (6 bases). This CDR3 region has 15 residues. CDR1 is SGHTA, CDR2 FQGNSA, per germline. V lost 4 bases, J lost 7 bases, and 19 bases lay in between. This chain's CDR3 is CASSYGTLSSGGYTF. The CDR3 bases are TGTGCCAGCAGCTACGGGACACTCTCCTCCGGTGGCTACACCTTC. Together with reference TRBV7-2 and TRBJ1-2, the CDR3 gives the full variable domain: GAGVSQSPSNKVTEKGKDVELRCDPISGHTALYWYRQSLGQGLEFLIYFQGNSAPDKSGLPSDRFSAERTGGSVSTLTIQRTQQEDSAVYLCASSYGTLSSGGYTFGSGTRLTVV.

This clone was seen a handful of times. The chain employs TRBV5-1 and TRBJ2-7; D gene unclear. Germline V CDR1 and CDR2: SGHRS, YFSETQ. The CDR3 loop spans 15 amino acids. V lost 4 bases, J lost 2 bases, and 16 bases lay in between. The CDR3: CASSLSPDLTYEQYF. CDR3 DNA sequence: TGCGCCAGCAGCCTGAGTCCTGATTTAACCTACGAGCAGTACTTC.

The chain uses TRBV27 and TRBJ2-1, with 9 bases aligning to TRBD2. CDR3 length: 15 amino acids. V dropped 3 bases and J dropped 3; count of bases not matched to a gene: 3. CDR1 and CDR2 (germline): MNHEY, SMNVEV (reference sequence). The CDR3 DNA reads TGTGCCAGCAGTTTCCTAGCGGGATACTACAATGAGCAGTTCTTC. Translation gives CASSFLAGYYNEQFF.

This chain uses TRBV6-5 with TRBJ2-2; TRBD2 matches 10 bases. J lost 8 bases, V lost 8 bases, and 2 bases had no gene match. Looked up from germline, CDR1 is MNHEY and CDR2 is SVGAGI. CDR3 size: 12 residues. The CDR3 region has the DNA TGTGCCAGCCTAGCGGGAGCGGGGGAGCTGTTTTTT. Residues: CASLAGAGELFF.

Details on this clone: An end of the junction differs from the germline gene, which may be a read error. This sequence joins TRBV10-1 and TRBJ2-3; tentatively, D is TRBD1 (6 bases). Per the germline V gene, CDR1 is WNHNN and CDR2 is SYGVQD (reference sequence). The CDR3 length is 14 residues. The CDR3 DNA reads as TGCGCCAGCAGTGAGTCACAGGGATCCTACGCAGTACATTTT. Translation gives CASSESQGSYAVHF.

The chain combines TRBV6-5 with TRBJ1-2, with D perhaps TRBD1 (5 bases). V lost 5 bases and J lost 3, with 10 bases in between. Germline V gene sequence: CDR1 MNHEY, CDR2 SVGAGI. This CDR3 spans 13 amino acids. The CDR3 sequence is CASSTGRYYGYTF. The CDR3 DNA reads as TGTGCCAGCAGTACGGGGCGGTACTATGGCTACACCTTC.

CDR3 protein: CASSHRGTGELFF. The CDR3 DNA is TGTGCCAGCAGTCACAGGGGCACCGGGGAGCTGTTTTTT. The chain recombines TRBV28 with TRBJ2-2, with 7 bases matching TRBD1. Germline V gene sequence: CDR1 MDHEN, CDR2 SYDVKM. Trimming at V came to 5 bases and at J to 4 bases, leaving 1 base not matched to a gene. CDR3 size: 13 residues.

CDR3 bases: TGTGCCAGCAGGCGGTGGAATGAGCAGTTCTTC. Protein sequence: CASRRWNEQFF. The V call is TRBV6-5, the J call TRBJ2-1, with no clear D. Trimming removed 6 bases at V and 7 bases at J, with 7 bases between. CDR3 length: 11 residues. Germline V gene sequence: CDR1 MNHEY, CDR2 SVGAGI.

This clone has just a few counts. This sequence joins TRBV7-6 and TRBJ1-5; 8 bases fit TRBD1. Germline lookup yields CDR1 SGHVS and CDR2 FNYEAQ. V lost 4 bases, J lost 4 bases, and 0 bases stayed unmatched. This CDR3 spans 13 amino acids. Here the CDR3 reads CASSWTGNQPQHF. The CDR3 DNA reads TGTGCCAGCAGCTGGACAGGGAATCAGCCCCAGCATTTT.